This TCR beta chain is from a study of shared clonotypes between healthy human individuals. Study in general: Sampling drew on donors who were a couple of women and three men aged 18 to 49. Points from the study as a whole: Sampling covered nothing but blood. Tissue TCR repertoires likely differ from those found in blood.

All participating donors were Caucasian adults from Nashville, Tennessee. Profiling relied on immunoSEQ multiplex PCR, and the TCRdb table lists in-frame clones only, not all of them. The table records some 550,000 clones, approximately 97% of them present only once. This CDR3 contains 18 residues. Germline CDR1 MDHEN, CDR2 SYDVKM. V lost 3 bases and J lost 1, with 21 bases in between. This clone is a singleton in its sample. The antigen is unknown. This chain links TRBV28 with TRBJ1-1; D might be TRBD1 (5 bases). This TCR was sampled from a woman aged 25 to 39 in good health. Sequenced material: naive CD4+ T cells sorted from blood. Noted subset: CD45RA+ positively selected. The CDR3 loop is CASSFLSLTVARNTEAFF. As DNA, the CDR3 is TGTGCCAGCAGTTTCCTCTCCCTGACAGTCGCGCGGAACACTGAAGCTTTCTTT.